This record looks at one T cell receptor (beta chain) sequence and its context. The antigen is undetermined. The assay was immunoSEQ multiplex PCR, and TCRdb's table has in-frame clones only and misses some. The sample shows approximately 65,000 clones, roughly 91% of them seen only once. The entry originates in a study of stem cell transplantation in POMP-related autoinflammatory disease. Study observations and caveats: In patients with PRAID, every analyzed T-cell subset tended to show lower diversity and higher clonality. In PRAID patients, the number of distinct TRB V-J gene pairings was restricted.

This specimen was CD4+ T cells from PBMCs, taken after stem cell transplantation. This TCR came from a human patient with POMP-related autoinflammation and immune dysregulation (PRAID). The graft donor may be the source of some T cells.

CDR3 sequence (DNA): TGCAGTGCCTCGACAGTGAATGGCTACACCTTC. Its protein is CSASTVNGYTF. The chain joins TRBV20-1 to TRBJ1-2; weak D call: TRBD1 (5 bases). V lost 6 bases and J lost 6, with 11 bases in between. Per the germline V gene, CDR1 is DFQATT and CDR2 is SNEGSKA (reference sequence). This CDR3 contains 11 residues.